This TCR beta chain was captured in a study of T-cell memory formation after mild COVID-19. Germline V gene data show CDR1 as LNHDA and CDR2 as SQIVND (reference sequence). The V gene lost 3 bases and the J gene lost 0 bases, with 12 bases spanning the gap. This CDR3 region has 15 residues. A single record per CDR3 protein comes from TCRdb applying MiXCR to the 5' RACE reads. The sample has hundreds of thousands of distinct CDR3 sequences, about 20% seen once; the top ten hold about 8.4%. The J gene is TRBJ2-7, the V gene TRBV19; D perhaps matches TRBD1 (6 bases). The receptor was derived from an adult woman who had mild COVID-19 (a few samples of this study predate the infection). Cell type and time point are not known. Source material: PBMCs or a T cell subset sorted from them (not recorded which). The CDR3 region is CASSITPDSSYEQYF. CDR3 sequence (DNA): TGTGCCAGTAGTATCACTCCGGACAGCTCCTACGAGCAGTACTTC.